This T cell receptor beta chain was retrieved from a study of long-term antiretroviral therapy in people with HIV (dated by TCRdb to the early 2020s). With regard to the full study: The earliest samples were collected roughly a decade before the 2015 WHO recommendation for immediate ART, at a time when ART was usually postponed until CD4 counts fell. No cross-contamination during QIAcube processing was shown when test extractions of a monoclonal T-cell line were performed alongside around 30 polyclonal samples. This retrospective serial study examined whether starting ART and sustained HIV suppression were associated with changes in the composition and diversity of the TRB repertoire in peripheral blood. Among the approximately 30 participants with HIV, eleven were female. A total of about 180 cryopreserved PBMC samples were contributed to the cohort by 30 adults with confirmed HIV infection, with samples collected serially over a mean of about 6 years (range 1-12).

Concerning this clone: Its antigen is unknown. Within one base of it there is no much larger clone, and no base qualities were kept.

Here is what the overall study found, with its caveats: Since PBMC availability was limited, sequencing covered only the TCR beta chain, with no alpha chain pairing. CDR3 length ranges in HIV repertoires were narrower than in controls, and network structure suggested an antigen-experienced repertoire with only a slight naive shift after ART. ART initiation was associated with a significant increase in TRB diversity, but diversity stayed significantly below transplant donor controls even after long-term ART. The samples were dated from about 2003 to 2018, and the ART regimens that were used may be less effective than current ART regimens. At every time point, the repertoire was dominated by expanded TRB clones first identified before ART initiation, although this dominance fluctuated and, in many PLHIV, declined after ART. No data were available on ART adherence, viral resistance or therapy changes, limiting inferences about post-ART repertoire changes. Unsorted PBMC were profiled instead of sorted CD4+ and CD8+ T cells because pre-ART samples had limited cell numbers.

A distance of 11 bases separates the germline ends of V and J, which lose 0 bases and 8 bases respectively. According to the germline V gene, CDR1 reads MGHRA and CDR2 reads YSYEKL. The CDR3 runs 15 amino acids, cysteine and phenylalanine included. The CDR3 DNA has 45 bases and is translated from base 1. The immunoSEQ hsTCRB v3.0 assay was used at survey level resolution to sequence the TRB variable region. TRB sequencing targeted a depth of about 40,000-55,000 T-cell genomes per sample. TRB libraries were pooled and sequenced on an Illumina MiSeq using a v3 150-cycle kit. The authors' pipeline ran thus. Repertoire analysis was performed in R inside a reproducible Nextflow workflow that covered QC, data transformation and analysis. LymphoSeq2, an R package for exploring AIRR-Seq data, was used to implement custom analyses. After excluding a handful of samples that yielded fewer than 5000 total TRB sequences, roughly 190 HIV repertoires remained for analysis. Among the approximately 190 retained HIV repertoires, 55 to 65 were collected before ART initiation and roughly 130 after ART initiation. Repertoires were downsampled to 5000 TRB nucleotide sequences, with summary statistics averaged over 100 downsampling iterations. The analysis kept only TRB sequences whose CDR3 regions were at least seven amino acids long. A Shannon entropy-derived clonality score and the Gini coefficient were used to measure diversity. Repertoire networks linked the top 5000 CDR3 amino acid sequences whenever two sequences differed by an edit distance of one. GLIPH2 predicted antigen specificity groups and MHC restriction for TRB CDR3 amino acid sequences. CDR3 amino acid sequences were matched against VDJdb and McPAS-TCR to flag known CMV, EBV, HIV or tissue antigen associations. Pre-ART, post-ART and control groups were compared with Wilcoxon signed-rank tests and Holm-Bonferroni correction. TCRdb took over this immuneACCESS table, retaining in-frame rearrangements with V and J assigned. Such tables are incomplete; in checked studies, under half of the missing clones stem from an unresolved V gene, and the remainder is unexplained. Clonal size and the V and J genes are those of that table, whereas D and trimming came from the DNA. The sample records roughly 17,000 clones, roughly 90% of which are singletons. The ten top clones hold 7.5% to 9.5% of the sample.

To be included, a participant needed at least one PBMC sample from before ART initiation plus at least two post-ART samples. All participants with HIV were treated in the United States of America. Before DNA extraction, cryopreserved samples of roughly 0.85-10 million PBMC were thawed and washed. At the time of the earliest PBMC sample, participants with HIV were aged between about 20 and 54 years. PBMC samples were contributed by each participant from 1-4 timepoints before ART initiation and 2-8 timepoints after ART initiation, with a median of 7 samples. Serial HIV viral load, CD4+ T-cell count, ART history and demographic data were obtained for every participant. A Qiagen kit on a QIAcube was used to extract genomic DNA from unsorted PBMC, with samples processed in batches of 12.

This chain is built from TRBV4-1 and TRBJ1-6, with the D gene not clear enough to name. The clonotype originates from a man between 60 and 70 years old with HIV. Sequenced here: unsorted PBMCs, sampled 0.3 years after starting antiretroviral therapy. Here is the DNA: TGCGCCAGCAGCCAAGATCACATTCGGGATTCACCCCTCCACTTT. Translated, it reads CASSQDHIRDSPLHF.